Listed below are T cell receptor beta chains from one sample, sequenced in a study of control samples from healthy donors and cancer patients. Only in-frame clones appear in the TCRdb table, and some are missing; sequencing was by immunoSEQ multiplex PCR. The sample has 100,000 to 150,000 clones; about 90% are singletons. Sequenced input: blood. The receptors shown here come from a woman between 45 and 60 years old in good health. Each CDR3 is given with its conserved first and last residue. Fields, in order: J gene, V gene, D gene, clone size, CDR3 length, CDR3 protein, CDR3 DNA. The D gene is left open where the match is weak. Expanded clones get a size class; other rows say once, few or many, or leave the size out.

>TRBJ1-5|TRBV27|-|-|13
CASSREANQPQHF
TGTGCCAGCAGTCGCGAAGCTAATCAGCCCCAGCATTTT
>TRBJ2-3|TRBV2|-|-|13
CASSPGHPDTQYF
TGTGCCAGCAGTCCGGGACACCCAGATACGCAGTATTTT
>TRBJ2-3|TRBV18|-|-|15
CASSPSPRGTDTQYF
TGTGCCAGCTCACCATCCCCGAGGGGCACAGATACGCAGTATTTT
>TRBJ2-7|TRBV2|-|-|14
CASSIRDLSGEQYF
TGTGCCAGCAGTATCCGGGACCTATCCGGGGAGCAGTACTTC
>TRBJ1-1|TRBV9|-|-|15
CASSVASGPNTEAFF
TGTGCCAGCAGCGTAGCGTCGGGGCCGAACACTGAAGCTTTCTTT
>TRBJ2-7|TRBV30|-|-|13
CAWSPGARGEQYF
TGTGCCTGGAGCCCAGGGGCCCGGGGGGAGCAGTACTTC
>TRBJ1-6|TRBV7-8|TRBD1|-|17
CASRDIGGGTGNSPLHF
TGTGCCAGCAGGGATATTGGGGGAGGGACAGGGAATTCACCCCTCCACTTT
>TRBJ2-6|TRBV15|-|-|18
CATSRDRRGSSGANVLTF
TGTGCCACCAGCAGAGATAGGCGGGGAAGCTCTGGGGCCAACGTCCTGACTTTC
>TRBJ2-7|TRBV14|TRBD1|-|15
CASSPRQGIKYEQYF
TGTGCCAGCAGCCCTCGACAGGGGATAAAGTACGAGCAGTACTTC
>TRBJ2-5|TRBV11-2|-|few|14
CASSLWQTQETQYF
TGTGCCAGCAGCTTATGGCAGACTCAAGAGACCCAGTACTTC
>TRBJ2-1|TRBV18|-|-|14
CASSTRTVRDEQFF
TGTGCCAGCTCAACACGGACGGTACGCGATGAGCAGTTCTTC
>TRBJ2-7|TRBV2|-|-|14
CASGLAGGTYEQYF
TGTGCCAGCGGGTTAGCTGGAGGGACCTACGAGCAGTACTTC
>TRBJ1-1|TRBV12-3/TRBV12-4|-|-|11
CASGTGGKAFF
TGTGCCAGCGGGACGGGGGGAAAAGCTTTCTTT
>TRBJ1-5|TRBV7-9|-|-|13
CASSLISGQPQHF
TGTGCCAGCAGCTTAATTTCGGGCCAGCCCCAGCATTTT
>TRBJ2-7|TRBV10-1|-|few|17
CAGTFRGRCSNSREQYF
TGCGCCGGAACGTTCCGGGGGCGTTGTTCAAATTCAAGGGAGCAGTACTTC
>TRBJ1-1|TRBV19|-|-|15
CATQTRAPGNTEAFF
TGTGCCACCCAAACCCGGGCCCCGGGGAACACTGAAGCTTTCTTT
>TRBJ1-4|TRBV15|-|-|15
CATSRAGIQSEKLFF
TGTGCCACCAGCAGGGCAGGGATTCAGTCTGAAAAACTGTTTTTT
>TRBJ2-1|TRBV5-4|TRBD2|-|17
CASSSRPGTSGYNEQFF
TGTGCCAGCAGCTCCCGCCCGGGGACTAGCGGATACAATGAGCAGTTCTTC